The sequence of this T cell receptor beta chain was determined in a study of radiotherapy plus CTLA-4 blockade in lung cancer. At the level of the study: Among enrolled patients, roughly 20% responded and 31% achieved disease control. Study-wide findings and caveats: Blood saw expansion of tumor-derived TCR clones after radiotherapy plus ipilimumab. Response was reportedly best predicted by early blood T cell clone dynamics, with interferon-beta.

A remark on this clone: Its antigen is unidentified.

Only in-frame clones appear in the TCRdb table, and some are missing; sequencing was by immunoSEQ multiplex PCR. The sample contains 85,000 to 95,000 clones, roughly 85% of which appear only once. Focal radiation plus CTLA-4 blockade with ipilimumab was administered to patients who had chemo-refractory metastatic non-small-cell lung cancer. This CDR3 region has 15 residues. Germline values: CDR1 SGHDN, CDR2 FVKESK. V was clipped by 4 bases and J by 3 bases; unmatched bases: 3. The chain uses TRBV14 and TRBJ1-4; the match to TRBD1 covers 9 bases. The clonotype comes from a human donor with non-small cell lung cancer that progressed on radiotherapy plus ipilimumab. The source material was peripheral blood, sampled from a patient treated with radiotherapy plus ipilimumab. The CDR3 sequence: CASSPRTGANEKLFF. CDR3 in DNA: TGTGCCAGCAGCCCCAGGACAGGGGCTAATGAAAAACTGTTTTTT.